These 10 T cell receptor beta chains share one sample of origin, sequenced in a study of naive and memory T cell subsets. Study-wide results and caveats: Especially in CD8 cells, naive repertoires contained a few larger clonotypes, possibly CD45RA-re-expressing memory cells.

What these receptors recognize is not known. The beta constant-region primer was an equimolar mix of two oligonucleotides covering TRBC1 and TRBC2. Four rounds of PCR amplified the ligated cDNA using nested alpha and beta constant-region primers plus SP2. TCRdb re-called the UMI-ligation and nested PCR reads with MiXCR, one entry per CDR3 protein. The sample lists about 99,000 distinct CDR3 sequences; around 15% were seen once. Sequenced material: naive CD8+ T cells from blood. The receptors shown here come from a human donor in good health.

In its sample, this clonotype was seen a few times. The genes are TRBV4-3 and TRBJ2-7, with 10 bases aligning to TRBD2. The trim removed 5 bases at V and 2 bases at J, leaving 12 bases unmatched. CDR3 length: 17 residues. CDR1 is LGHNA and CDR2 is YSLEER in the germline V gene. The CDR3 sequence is CASSSGLATAFPYEQYF. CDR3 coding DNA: TGCGCCAGCAGCTCGGGACTAGCGACCGCGTTTCCCTACGAGCAGTACTTC.

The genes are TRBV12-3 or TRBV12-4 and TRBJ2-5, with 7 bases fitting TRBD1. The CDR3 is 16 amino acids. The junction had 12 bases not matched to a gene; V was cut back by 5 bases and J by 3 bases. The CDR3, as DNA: TGTGCCAGCAGTATACGGACAGGAAGAAAAAAAGAGACCCAGTACTTC. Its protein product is CASSIRTGRKKETQYF.

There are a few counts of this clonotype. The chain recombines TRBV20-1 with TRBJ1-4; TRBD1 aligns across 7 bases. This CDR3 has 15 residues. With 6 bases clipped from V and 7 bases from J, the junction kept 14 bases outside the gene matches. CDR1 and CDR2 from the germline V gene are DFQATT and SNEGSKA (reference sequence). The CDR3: CSALLLTGKSEKLFF. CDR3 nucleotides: TGCAGTGCACTCCTACTGACAGGGAAGAGTGAAAAACTGTTTTTT.

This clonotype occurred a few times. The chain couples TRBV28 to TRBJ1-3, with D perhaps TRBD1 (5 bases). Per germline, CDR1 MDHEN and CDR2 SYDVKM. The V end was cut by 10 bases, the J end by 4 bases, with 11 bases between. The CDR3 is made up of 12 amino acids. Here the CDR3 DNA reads TGTGCCACCAGGGTGCCGGGAAACACCATATATTTT. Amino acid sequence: CATRVPGNTIYF.

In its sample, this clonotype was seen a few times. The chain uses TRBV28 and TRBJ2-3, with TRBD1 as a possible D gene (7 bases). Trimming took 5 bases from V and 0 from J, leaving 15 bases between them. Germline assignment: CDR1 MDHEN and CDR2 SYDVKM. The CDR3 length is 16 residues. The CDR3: CASSLSRGRSTDTQYF. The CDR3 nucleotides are TGTGCCAGCAGTCTCTCCAGGGGGAGGAGCACAGATACGCAGTATTTT.

CDR3 in amino acids: CASSQRWSEQGGDGYTF. The CDR3 DNA reads TGCGCCAGCAGCCAACGCTGGAGCGAACAGGGCGGGGATGGCTACACCTTC. The J gene is TRBJ1-2, the V gene TRBV4-3, with a weak D call TRBD1 (6 bases). The CDR3 length is 17 residues. The germline CDR1 and CDR2 sequences are LGHNA and YSLEER. Trimming stripped 2 bases from V and 6 bases from J, with 22 bases between.

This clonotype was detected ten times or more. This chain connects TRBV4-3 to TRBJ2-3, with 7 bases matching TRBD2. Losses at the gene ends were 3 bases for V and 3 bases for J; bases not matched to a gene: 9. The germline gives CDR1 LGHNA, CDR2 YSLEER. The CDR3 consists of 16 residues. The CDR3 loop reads CASSQALGGLTDTQYF. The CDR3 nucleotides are TGCGCCAGCAGCCAGGCATTGGGGGGGTTGACAGATACGCAGTATTTT.

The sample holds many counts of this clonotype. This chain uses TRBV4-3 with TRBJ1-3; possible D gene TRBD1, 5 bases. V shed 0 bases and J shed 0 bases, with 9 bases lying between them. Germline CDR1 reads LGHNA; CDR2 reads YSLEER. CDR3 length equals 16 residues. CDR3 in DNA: TGCGCCAGCAGCCAAGAAAGACAGCTCTCTGGAAACACCATATATTTT. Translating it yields CASSQERQLSGNTIYF.

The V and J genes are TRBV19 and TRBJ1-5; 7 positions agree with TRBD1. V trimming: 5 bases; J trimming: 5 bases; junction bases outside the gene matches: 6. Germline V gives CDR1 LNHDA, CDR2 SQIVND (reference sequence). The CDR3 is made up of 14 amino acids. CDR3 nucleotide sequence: TGTGCCAGTAGTGACCGGGACAGAGATCAGCCCCAGCATTTT. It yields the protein CASSDRDRDQPQHF.

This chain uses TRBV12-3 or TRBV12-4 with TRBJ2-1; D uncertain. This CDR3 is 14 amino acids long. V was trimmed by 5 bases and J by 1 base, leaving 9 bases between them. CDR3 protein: CASSLTYSYNEQFF. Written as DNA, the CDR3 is TGTGCCAGCAGTCTGACTTATTCCTACAATGAGCAGTTCTTC.